This T cell receptor (beta chain) comes out of a study of PD-1 blockade in classical Hodgkin lymphoma (dated by TCRdb to 2018 to 2021). About the full investigation: Nivolumab dosing was 3 mg/kg intravenously every 2 weeks, continuing until either disease progression or unacceptable toxicity. To define a peripheral blood immune signature of response to PD-1 blockade in classical Hodgkin lymphoma, the study combined TCR beta sequencing with CyTOF.

A note on this clone: Its recognized antigen is unknown. The record has no base qualities; no much larger clone is one base away.

The Qiagen DNeasy kit was used to extract genomic DNA from unsorted PBMCs and from the negatively selected CD4+ and CD8+ fractions. Using primers that anneal to V and J segments, immunoSEQ multiplex PCR amplified the TCR beta CDR3 regions. A synthetic immune receptor repertoire was used to minimize amplification bias, and any residual bias was removed computationally once sequencing was done. The paper's processing steps were these. Repertoire diversity was quantified as the Shannon entropy index using custom Python scripts. The unsorted, CD4+ and CD8+ repertoires were each analyzed separately, with the exception of combined analyses, where CD4+ and CD8+ sequences were merged in silico. Clonal expansion was defined as at least a 2-fold frequency increase after treatment relative to C1D1, with a pseudocount of 0.5 for undetected baseline clones. Clones with 0 or 1 copy at C1D1 were classified as singleton clones, and clones with 2 or more copies were classified as non-singleton clones. Clones expanded in unsorted samples were assigned a CD4+, CD8+ or unknown annotation through matching of protein sequences in sorted samples from the same patient. Wilcoxon tests on paired samples were used to test changes in diversity from C1D1 to C4D1. Entries here come from immuneACCESS through TCRdb and include only in-frame sequences with V and J called. Some clones fail to appear in such tables; in the studies checked, an unresolved V gene covers under half of the shortfall, and the cause of the remainder is unknown. V and J calls and clone size come straight from that table; D and trimming were deduced from the DNA. The sample table contains about 93,000 clones; only one count was recorded for over 75% of them. Of the sample, over 8% is held by the ten largest clones.

What the authors observed across the whole study: Baseline diversity similar to that of newly diagnosed patients was observed in trial patients achieving complete response, whereas significantly lower diversity was observed in partial responders and progressors. A significant rise by C4D1 was seen in CD4+ but not CD8+ TCR diversity (p=0.0027 vs p=0.16), with the rise being most apparent in complete responders (p=0.02). Patients starting nivolumab less than 1 year after ASCT had lower diversity and were excluded from later analyses to avoid confounding by immune reconstitution. Baseline TCR diversity was reported as lower in newly diagnosed patients than in healthy donors, and lower still in relapsed/refractory patients. The study covered only a single clinical trial cohort, and the causes of the repertoire differences, possibly disease activity or prior therapy, were still not defined.

The sample's time point label, decoded: cycle 4 day 1 (C4D1), after more than five weeks of nivolumab. All trial patients had relapsed after autologous stem cell transplantation, with cohorts A, B and C differing in prior brentuximab vedotin exposure. The trial cohort included 56 patients with relapsed/refractory classical Hodgkin lymphoma, and each patient had a best overall response of complete response, partial response or progressive disease. In the multi-cohort phase II CheckMate 205 trial, trial patients received single-agent nivolumab. An independent review committee assessed best overall response by applying the 2007 International Working Group response criteria. Trial PBMCs were obtained immediately prior to nivolumab initiation (C1D1) and on therapy at cycle 2 day 1 and cycle 4 day 1. Peripheral blood was collected in 8 mL Vacutainer Cell Preparation Tubes, from which PBMCs were isolated by centrifugation and then cryopreserved.

Unmatched junction bases come to 8, with V trimmed by 7 bases and J by 0 bases. The germline V gene encodes CDR1 SQVTM and CDR2 ANQGSEA. The CDR3 measures 14 amino acids from cysteine to phenylalanine. Only CDR3 DNA is held: 42 bases, read in frame from base 1. The clonotype comes from a human donor with classical Hodgkin lymphoma. The V gene is TRBV29-1 and the J gene is TRBJ1-1, and 7 junction bases match TRBD1. This material consisted of peripheral blood mononuclear cells (PBMCs), taken before the fourth cycle of nivolumab. The nucleotide sequence is TGCAGCGGACAGGGTCAACCAATGAACACTGAAGCTTTCTTT. Translated, this gives CSGQGQPMNTEAFF.